The next 20 T cell receptor beta chains were all read from a single sample in a study of blood T cells in healthy people across ages. The authors ran a second PCR of about 7 to 12 cycles using a sample-barcoded 5' primer and a J-beta primer mix. TCRdb re-called the 5' RACE reads through MiXCR, storing one row per CDR3 protein. The sample shows fewer than 2,000,000 distinct CDR3 sequences, 34% of them seen only once. Sequenced: blood. Receptors were obtained from a woman in her 30s in good health.

In this sample, this clonotype turned up a few times. V usage is TRBV20-1 and J usage is TRBJ2-1; possible D gene TRBD2, 6 bases. V was pared by 6 bases and J by 9 bases, with 21 bases between. Germline V gene data show CDR1 as DFQATT and CDR2 as SNEGSKA (reference sequence). The CDR3 loop spans 14 amino acids. CDR3 nucleotide sequence: TGCAGTGCCCCAGGGCTAGCGAGGGTAGGTGAGCAGTTCTTC. It yields the protein CSAPGLARVGEQFF.

The chain has TRBV7-2 and TRBJ2-7; a possible D gene is TRBD1 (5 bases). Germline V gene sequence: CDR1 SGHTA, CDR2 FQGNSA. The CDR3 is 14 amino acids. The ends were cut back, 4 bases at V and 3 bases at J, with 13 bases in the middle. The CDR3 DNA is TGTGCCAGCAGCTGGGGCCCAGCCTACTACGAGCAGTACTTC. This encodes CASSWGPAYYEQYF.

The chain is built from TRBV11-2 and TRBJ1-1; no reliable D call. V gave up 0 bases and J gave up 1 base, with 9 bases separating them. Germline lookup yields CDR1 SGHAT and CDR2 FQNNGV. This CDR3 is 15 amino acids long. This chain's CDR3 is CASSLDSRRNTEAFF. CDR3 nucleotides: TGTGCCAGCAGCTTAGATTCCAGGAGGAACACTGAAGCTTTCTTT.

V usage is TRBV25-1 and J usage is TRBJ2-7; D remains ambiguous. The J call is doubtful: the DNA matches TRBJ2-5 better. The CDR3 runs to 12 residues. Germline V gene data show CDR1 as MGHDK and CDR2 as SYGVNS. The DNA for the CDR3 is TGTGCCAGCGGTTTTGACGGGTGGACCCAGTACTTC. It specifies CASGFDGWTQYF.

This chain uses TRBV7-3 with TRBJ1-2; D call uncertain. This CDR3 spans 13 amino acids. Germline V lookup: CDR1 SGHTA, CDR2 FQGTGA. Between the trimmed V and J ends, which lost 5 bases and 7 bases, there was a span of 14 bases. CDR3: CASSRLPGFGYTF. The CDR3 DNA sequence: TGTGCCAGCAGCCGGCTTCCGGGGTTTGGCTACACCTTC. Full variable domain (outside the CDR3, taken from reference TRBV7-3 and TRBJ1-2): GAGVSQTPSNKVTEKGKYVELRCDPISGHTALYWYRQSLGQGPEFLIYFQGTGAADDSGLPNDRFFAVRPEGSVSTLKIQRTERGDSAVYLCASSRLPGFGYTFGSGTRLTVV.

This clonotype was found a few times. A much larger clone lies a single base off, so this may be a read error. This chain links TRBV12-3 or TRBV12-4 with TRBJ2-2; D is undetermined. The CDR3 runs to 13 residues. Trimming took off 6 bases at V and 7 bases at J, with 12 bases between the two ends. The CDR3 coding sequence is TGTGCCAGCAGCCCCAGCGACATCGGGGAGCTGTTTTTT. Protein product: CASSPSDIGELFF.

The chain has TRBV20-1 and TRBJ1-5; 8 positions match TRBD1. V lost 2 bases and J lost 1; bases outside the gene matches: 10. CDR1 and CDR2 (germline): DFQATT, SNEGSKA (reference sequence). This CDR3 is built from 17 residues. CDR3: CSARSTDRGRSNQPQHF. As DNA, the CDR3 is TGCAGTGCTAGATCGACAGACAGGGGCCGCAGCAATCAGCCCCAGCATTTT.

This rearrangement joins TRBV29-1 to TRBJ2-3; D uncertain. In germline, CDR1 is SQVTM, CDR2 ANQGSEA. The V end lost 5 bases, the J end lost 4 bases, and 7 bases lay between the germline ends. The CDR3 consists of 11 residues. The CDR3 reads CSVTWPDTQYF. The CDR3 DNA sequence: TGCAGCGTTACGTGGCCAGATACGCAGTATTTT.

The rearrangement uses TRBV7-6 and TRBJ2-1; D gene ambiguous. With 2 bases removed from V and 9 bases from J, the gap between germline ends came to 14 bases. CDR1 and CDR2 (germline): SGHVS, FNYEAQ. The CDR3 length is 14 residues. In nucleotides, the CDR3 is TGTGCCAGCAGCTTAATCTCTGCGGTTGGTGAGCAGTTCTTC. This encodes CASSLISAVGEQFF.

This clonotype was counted between two and nine times. Germline is not matched at one junction end, which may reflect a read error. This chain's CDR3 is CARRLGGGSYNEQFF. CDR3 sequence (DNA): TGTGCCCGCAGATTAGGGGGCGGGAGTTACAATGAGCAGTTCTTC. The J gene is TRBJ2-1, the V gene TRBV7-3; either TRBD1 or TRBD2 may fit D (7 bases each). The CDR3 has 15 amino acids. From germline, CDR1 is SGHTA and CDR2 FQGTGA.

A few counts support this clonotype. The chain employs TRBV6-4 and TRBJ2-1; no definite D call. Germline-derived CDR1 and CDR2 are MRHNA and SNTAGT. Trimming shortened V by 6 bases and J by 1 base, and 13 bases separated the two germline ends. This CDR3 comprises 15 residues. DNA of the CDR3: TGTGCCAGCAGAAAATCACCCGATTCCTACAATGAGCAGTTCTTC. The encoded protein is CASRKSPDSYNEQFF.

This chain connects TRBV29-1 to TRBJ2-1; D perhaps matches TRBD2 (5 bases). Per the germline V gene, CDR1 is SQVTM and CDR2 is ANQGSEA. The CDR3 runs to 14 residues. The ends were cut back, 7 bases at V and 2 bases at J, with 15 bases in the middle. This chain's CDR3 is CSAPSGIAYNEQFF. In nucleotides, the CDR3 is TGCAGCGCCCCGTCCGGGATTGCCTACAATGAGCAGTTCTTC.

The CDR3 loop is CASSLTSTSLQYF. The CDR3 DNA reads as TGTGCCAGCAGCCTTACCTCGACTAGTCTTCAGTATTTT. V is TRBV28 and J is TRBJ2-3; tentatively, D is TRBD2 (6 bases). The length of the CDR3 is 13 residues. Trimming took 6 bases from V and 12 from J, leaving 19 bases between them. The germline CDR1 and CDR2 sequences are MDHEN and SYDVKM.

Remarks on this clonotype: Mismatch with germline at one junction end may stem from a read error. The chain uses TRBV6-1 and TRBJ2-3; the D is unclear. CDR1 and CDR2 from the germline V gene are MNHNS and SASEGT. This CDR3 is 13 amino acids long. The CDR3 loop is CANSTYSVDTQYF. CDR3 coding DNA: TGTGCCAACAGTACTTATTCAGTAGATACGCAGTATTTT.

This clonotype was seen only a few times. This rearrangement joins TRBV3-1 to TRBJ2-1; D is ambiguous. V lost 1 base and J 6 bases, leaving 10 bases between the germline ends. CDR3 length: 14 residues. Germline CDR1 and CDR2: LGHDT and YNNKEL (reference sequence). CDR3 region: CASSQVRAVNEQFF. As DNA, the CDR3 is TGTGCCAGCAGCCAAGTACGGGCAGTCAATGAGCAGTTCTTC.

This chain links TRBV20-1 with TRBJ2-7, with D perhaps assigned TRBD1 or TRBD2 (5 bases each). Per the germline V gene, CDR1 is DFQATT and CDR2 is SNEGSKA (reference sequence). The CDR3 runs 15 residues. V lost 5 bases, J lost 3 bases, and 20 bases lay in between. The CDR3 loop is CSALTNPGPYYEQYF. The CDR3 DNA reads as TGCAGTGCTTTAACCAACCCGGGACCATACTACGAGCAGTACTTC.

In this sample, this clonotype turned up once. In DNA, the CDR3 is TGCGCCAGCAGCCAAGCGTTGGTTAGGGAAGGGGATACGCAGTATTTT. Amino acid sequence: CASSQALVREGDTQYF. V and J are TRBV4-1 and TRBJ2-3; no reliable D call. Germline CDR1 is MGHRA and CDR2 is YSYEKL. Trimming shortened V by 1 base and J by 6 bases, and 17 bases separated the two germline ends. The length of the CDR3 is 16 residues.

V is TRBV6-2 or TRBV6-3 and J is TRBJ2-2, with TRBD2 as a possible D gene (6 bases). The CDR3 is 16 residues long. V lost 6 bases to trimming and J lost 2 bases, with 16 bases between them. The V gene's germline CDR1 is MNHEY and CDR2 SVGEGT. For the CDR3, the DNA is TGTGCCAGCAGACGCTCCGGGACTTATAACACCGGGGAGCTGTTTTTT. It translates to CASRRSGTYNTGELFF.

This clonotype was counted only a few times. A read error may produce the germline difference seen at one junction end. The rearrangement links TRBV4-1 to TRBJ1-1, with 7 positions matching TRBD1. CDR3 length: 15 residues. Germline CDR1 is MGHRA and CDR2 is YSYEKL. CDR3 loop: CASSQVGKGAPEAFF. Here the CDR3 DNA reads TGCGCCAGCAGTCAAGTTGGGAAGGGGGCTCCTGAAGCTTTCTTT.

The chain carries TRBV5-6 and TRBJ2-5; 9 bases are a match to TRBD1. Germline assignment: CDR1 SGHDT and CDR2 YYEEEE. This CDR3 spans 18 amino acids. With 1 base clipped from V and 2 bases from J, the junction kept 12 bases outside the gene matches. CDR3 region: CASSLWDRVYGPQETQYF. As DNA, the CDR3 is TGTGCCAGCAGCTTGTGGGACAGGGTATATGGGCCTCAAGAGACCCAGTACTTC.